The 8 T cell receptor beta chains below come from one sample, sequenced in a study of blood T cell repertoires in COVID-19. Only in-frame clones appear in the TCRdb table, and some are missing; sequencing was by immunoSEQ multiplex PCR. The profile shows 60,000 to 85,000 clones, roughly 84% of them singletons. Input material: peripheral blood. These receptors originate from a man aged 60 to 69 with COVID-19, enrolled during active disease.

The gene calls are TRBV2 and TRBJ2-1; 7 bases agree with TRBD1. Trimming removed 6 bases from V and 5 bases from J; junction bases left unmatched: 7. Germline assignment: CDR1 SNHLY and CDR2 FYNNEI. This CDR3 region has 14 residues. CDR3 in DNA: TGTGCCAGCAGAGACGGGACAGCAAACAATGAGCAGTTCTTC. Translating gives CASRDGTANNEQFF.

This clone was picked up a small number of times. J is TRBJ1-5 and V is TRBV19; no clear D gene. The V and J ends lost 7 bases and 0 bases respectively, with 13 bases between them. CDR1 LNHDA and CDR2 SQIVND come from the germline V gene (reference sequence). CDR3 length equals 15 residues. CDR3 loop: CASNWQTYSNQPQHF. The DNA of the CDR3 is TGTGCCAGTAATTGGCAGACTTATAGCAATCAGCCCCAGCATTTT.

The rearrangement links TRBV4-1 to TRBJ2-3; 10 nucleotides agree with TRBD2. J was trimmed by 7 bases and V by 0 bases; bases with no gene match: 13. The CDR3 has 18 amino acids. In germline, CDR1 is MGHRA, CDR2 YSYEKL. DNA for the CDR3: TGCGCCAGCAGCCAAGAGCCAGTACTAGCGGGGAATCTAAATACGCAGTATTTT. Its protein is CASSQEPVLAGNLNTQYF.

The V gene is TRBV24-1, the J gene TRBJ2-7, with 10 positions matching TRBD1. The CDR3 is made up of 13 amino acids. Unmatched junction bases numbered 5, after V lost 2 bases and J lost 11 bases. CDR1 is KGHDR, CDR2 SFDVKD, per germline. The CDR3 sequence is CATSDSGTGEEYF. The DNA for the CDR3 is TGTGCCACCAGTGATTCCGGGACAGGGGAGGAGTACTTC.

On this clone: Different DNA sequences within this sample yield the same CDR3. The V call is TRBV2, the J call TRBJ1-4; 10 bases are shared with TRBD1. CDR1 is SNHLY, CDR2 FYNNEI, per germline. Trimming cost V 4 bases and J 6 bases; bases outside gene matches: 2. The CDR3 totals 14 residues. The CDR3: CASSVGTGDEKLFF. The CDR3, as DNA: TGTGCCAGCAGTGTTGGGACAGGGGATGAAAAACTGTTTTTT.

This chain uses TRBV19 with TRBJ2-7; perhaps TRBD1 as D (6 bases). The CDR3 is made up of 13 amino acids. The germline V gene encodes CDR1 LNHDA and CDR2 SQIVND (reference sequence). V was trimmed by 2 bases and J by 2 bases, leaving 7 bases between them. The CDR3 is CASSITGTYEQYF. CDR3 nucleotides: TGTGCCAGTAGTATAACAGGGACCTACGAGCAGTACTTC.

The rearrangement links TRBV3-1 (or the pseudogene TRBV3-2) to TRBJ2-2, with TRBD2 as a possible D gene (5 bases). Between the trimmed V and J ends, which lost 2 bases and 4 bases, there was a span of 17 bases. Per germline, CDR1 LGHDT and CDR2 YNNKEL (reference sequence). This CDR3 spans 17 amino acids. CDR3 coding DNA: TGTGCCAGCAGCCAACCGCCCAGGACTGGACTCACCGGGGAGCTGTTTTTT. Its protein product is CASSQPPRTGLTGELFF.

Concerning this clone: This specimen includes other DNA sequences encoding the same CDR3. The CDR3 is CATSDSQGNTEAFF. Here the CDR3 DNA reads TGTGCCACCAGTGATTCACAGGGGAACACTGAAGCTTTCTTT. This chain links TRBV24-1 with TRBJ1-1, with D perhaps matching TRBD1 (6 bases). This CDR3 spans 14 amino acids. Germline CDR1 and CDR2: KGHDR and SFDVKD. The V gene lost 2 bases and the J gene lost 1 base, with 7 bases spanning the gap.